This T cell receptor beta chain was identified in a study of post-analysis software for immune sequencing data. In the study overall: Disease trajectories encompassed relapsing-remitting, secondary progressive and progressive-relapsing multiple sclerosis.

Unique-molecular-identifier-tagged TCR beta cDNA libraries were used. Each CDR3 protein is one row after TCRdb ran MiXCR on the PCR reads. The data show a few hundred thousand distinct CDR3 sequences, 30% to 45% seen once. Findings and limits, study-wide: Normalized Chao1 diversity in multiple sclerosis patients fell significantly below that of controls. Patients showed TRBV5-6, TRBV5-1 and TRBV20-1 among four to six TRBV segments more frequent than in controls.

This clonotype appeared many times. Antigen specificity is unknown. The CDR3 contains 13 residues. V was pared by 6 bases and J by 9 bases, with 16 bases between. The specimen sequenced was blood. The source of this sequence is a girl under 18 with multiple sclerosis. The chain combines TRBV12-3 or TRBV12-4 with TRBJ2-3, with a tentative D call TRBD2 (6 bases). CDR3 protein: CASRSSSSGTQYF. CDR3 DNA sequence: TGTGCCAGCAGGTCTTCCTCGAGCGGGACGCAGTATTTT.